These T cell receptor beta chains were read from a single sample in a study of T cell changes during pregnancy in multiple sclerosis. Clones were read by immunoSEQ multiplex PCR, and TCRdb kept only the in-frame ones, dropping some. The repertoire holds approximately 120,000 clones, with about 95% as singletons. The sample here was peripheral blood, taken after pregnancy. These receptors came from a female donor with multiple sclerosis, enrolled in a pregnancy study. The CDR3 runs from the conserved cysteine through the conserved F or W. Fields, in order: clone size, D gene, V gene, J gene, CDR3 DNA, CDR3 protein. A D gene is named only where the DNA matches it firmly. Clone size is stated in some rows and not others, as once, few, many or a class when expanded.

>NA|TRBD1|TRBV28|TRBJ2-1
TGTGCCAGCAGCCCCCGGGACAGGCCTTACAATGAGCAGTTCTTC
CASSPRDRPYNEQFF
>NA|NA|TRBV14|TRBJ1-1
TGTGCCAGCAGCCCCGTGCAGGGATGGGGCACTGAAGCTTTCTTT
CASSPVQGWGTEAFF
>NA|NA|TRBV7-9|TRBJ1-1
TGTGCCAGCAGCTTAGGTGAATTGGGCAGCTTTGGATACACTGAAGCTTTCTTT
CASSLGELGSFGYTEAFF
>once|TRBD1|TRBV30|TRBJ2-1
TGTGCCTGGAGTGGGGCAGGGGGCAATGAGCAGTTCTTC
CAWSGAGGNEQFF
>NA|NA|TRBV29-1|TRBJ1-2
TGCAGCGCCCGTGTTTCAGGGTCTGGCTACACCTTC
CSARVSGSGYTF
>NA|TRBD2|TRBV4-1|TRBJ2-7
TGCGCCAGCAGCCAAGATGTACCGGGACTAGCGTCCTCCTACGAGCAGTACTTC
CASSQDVPGLASSYEQYF
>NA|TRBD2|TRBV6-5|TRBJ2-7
TGTGCCAGCAGTTTCCTCCTTTCTAGCGGGACCTACGAGCAGTACTTC
CASSFLLSSGTYEQYF
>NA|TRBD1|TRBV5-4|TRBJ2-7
TGTGCCAGCAGCTTGGGACAGGGGTTCTCCTACGAGCAGTACTTC
CASSLGQGFSYEQYF
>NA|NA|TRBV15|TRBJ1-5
TGTGCCACCAGCAGAGACTACAGCAGCAATCAGCCCCAGCATTTT
CATSRDYSSNQPQHF
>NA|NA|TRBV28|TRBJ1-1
TGTGCCAGCAGTTTACGCATTGCCGGCACTGAAGCTTTCTTT
CASSLRIAGTEAFF
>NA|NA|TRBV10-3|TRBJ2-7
TGTGCCATCAGTGACTCGGGGTTTACCTACGAGCAGTACTTC
CAISDSGFTYEQYF
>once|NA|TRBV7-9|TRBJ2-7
TGTGCCAGCAGCTTTAATCGTTTGGAGGAGCAGTACTTC
CASSFNRLEEQYF
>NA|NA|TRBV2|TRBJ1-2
TGTGCCAGCAGTGCAACGAGGGGCTACACCTTC
CASSATRGYTF
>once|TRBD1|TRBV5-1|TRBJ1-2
TGCGCCAGCAGCTTAGGACAGGGGGCGAGTGGCTACACCTTC
CASSLGQGASGYTF
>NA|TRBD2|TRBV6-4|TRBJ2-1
TGTGCCAGCAGTGGAGAGCGGGAGGGCAGATTTGAGCAGTTCTTC
CASSGEREGRFEQFF
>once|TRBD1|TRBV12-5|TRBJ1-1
TGTGCTAGTGGTTTGGATAGAGTCCCGGGACAGTCTTATCTATTTGCCACTGAAGCTTTCTTT
CASGLDRVPGQSYLFATEAFF
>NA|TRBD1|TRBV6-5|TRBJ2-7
TGTGCCAGCAGTTGGTCCCGGGACAGCATCTACGAGCAGTACTTC
CASSWSRDSIYEQYF
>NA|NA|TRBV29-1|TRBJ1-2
TGCAGCGGGGGGGGAGAAACCCTTTATGGCTACACCTTC
CSGGGETLYGYTF
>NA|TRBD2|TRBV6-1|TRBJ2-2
TGTGCCGGTGGACTAGCCCACTACGGGGAGCTGTTTTTT
CAGGLAHYGELFF
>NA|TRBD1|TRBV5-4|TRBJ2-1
TGTGCCAGCAGCTTATGGACAGGGGGTTATGGGGATGAGCAGTTCTTC
CASSLWTGGYGDEQFF
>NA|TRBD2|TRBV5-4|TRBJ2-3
TGTGCCAGCAGCTCCTTAGCGGGAGGTGGCACAGATACGCAGTATTTT
CASSSLAGGGTDTQYF
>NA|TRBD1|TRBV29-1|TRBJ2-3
TGCAGCGTTTATCTCACAGGGGGCTTTAGCACAGATACGCAGTATTTT
CSVYLTGGFSTDTQYF
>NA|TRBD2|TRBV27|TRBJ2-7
TGTGCCACCCGGGCCAGCGGGGGAGAGCAGTACTTC
CATRASGGEQYF
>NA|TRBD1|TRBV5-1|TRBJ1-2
TGCGCCAGCAGCTTGGACAGGGGGCCCTATGGCTACACCTTC
CASSLDRGPYGYTF
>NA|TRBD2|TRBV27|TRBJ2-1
TGTGCCAGCAGTTTACTCCAGACTAGCGGGAGGGCCTCCTACAATGAGCAGTTCTTC
CASSLLQTSGRASYNEQFF
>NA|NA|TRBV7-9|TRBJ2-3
TGTGCCAGCGGCCTCGGGATCACAGATACGCAGTATTTT
CASGLGITDTQYF
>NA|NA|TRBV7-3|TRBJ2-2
TGTGCCAGCAGCCCCTCTCGGGCGGGTACCGGGGAGCTGTTTTTT
CASSPSRAGTGELFF
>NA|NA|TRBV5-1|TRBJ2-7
TGCGCCAGCAGCTTTGCAGGGGCACGCGAGCAGTACTTC
CASSFAGAREQYF
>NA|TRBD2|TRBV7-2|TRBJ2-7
TGTGCCAGCAGCCAATCTGGTAGCGGGACCTACGAGCAGTACTTC
CASSQSGSGTYEQYF
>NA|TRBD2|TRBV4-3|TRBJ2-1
TGCGCCAGCAGCCGGGGACTAGCGGGTTACAATGAGCAGTTCTTC
CASSRGLAGYNEQFF
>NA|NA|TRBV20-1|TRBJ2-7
TGCAGTGCGGAGTACGAGCAGTACTTC
CSAEYEQYF
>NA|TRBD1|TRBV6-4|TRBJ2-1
TGTGCCAGCAGTCCCGGGACAGGGGGCAATGAGCAGTTCTTC
CASSPGTGGNEQFF
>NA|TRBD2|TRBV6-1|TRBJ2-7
TGTGCCAGCAGTGGTAGCGGGAGAATGAACGAGCAGTACTTC
CASSGSGRMNEQYF
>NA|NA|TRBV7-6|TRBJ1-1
TGTGCCAGCAGCTTAAGGGGTGACACTGAAGCTTTCTTT
CASSLRGDTEAFF
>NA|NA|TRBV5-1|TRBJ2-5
TGCGCCAGCAGCTTGGGACAGGATATCGAGACCCAGTACTTC
CASSLGQDIETQYF
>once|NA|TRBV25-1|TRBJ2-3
TGTGCCAGCACCGACGGAGGGACAGATACGCAGTATTTT
CASTDGGTDTQYF
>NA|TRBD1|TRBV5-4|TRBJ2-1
TGTGCCAGCAGCTCCGGACAGGGGGCCTACAATGAGCAGTTCTTC
CASSSGQGAYNEQFF
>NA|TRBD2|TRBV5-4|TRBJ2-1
TGTGCCAGCAGCTTGGCCGGGGGGGCCGTATACAATGAGCAGTTCTTC
CASSLAGGAVYNEQFF
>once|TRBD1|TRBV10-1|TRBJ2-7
TGCGCCAGCAGAGCCCTCCGGGACAGGGGAGTCGAGCAGTACTTC
CASRALRDRGVEQYF
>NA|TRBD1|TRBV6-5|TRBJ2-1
TGTGCCAGCAGACGGACAGGGGGCGTCTACAATGAGCAGTTCTTC
CASRRTGGVYNEQFF
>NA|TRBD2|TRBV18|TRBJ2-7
TGTGCCAGCGCCATCGGGGGGGACTACGAGCAGTACTTC
CASAIGGDYEQYF
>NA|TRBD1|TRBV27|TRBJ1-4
TGTGCCAGCAGTTACAGGTTTAGGGCAGGGGGTCGGGACGGGTCGGATGAAAAACTGTTTTTT
CASSYRFRAGGRDGSDEKLFF
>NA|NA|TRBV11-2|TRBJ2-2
TGTGCCAGCAGCTTTGAGGGTACCGGGGAGCTGTTTTTT
CASSFEGTGELFF
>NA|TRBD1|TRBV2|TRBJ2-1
TGTGCCAGCAGTGGGGGGACAGTCTACAATGAGCAGTTCTTC
CASSGGTVYNEQFF
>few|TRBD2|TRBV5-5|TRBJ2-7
TGTGCCAGCACCCTACTAGCGGGAGCTCTCGAGCAGTACTTC
CASTLLAGALEQYF
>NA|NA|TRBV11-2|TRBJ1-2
TGTGCCAGCAGCTTAGTAGGGGGATCCTATGGCTACACCTTC
CASSLVGGSYGYTF
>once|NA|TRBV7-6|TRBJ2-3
TGTGCCAGCAGCTTAGGGGACTATACGCAGTATTTT
CASSLGDYTQYF
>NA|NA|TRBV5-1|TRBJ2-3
TGCGCCAGCAGCTTGGACGGGAGAGGCACAGATACGCAGTATTTT
CASSLDGRGTDTQYF
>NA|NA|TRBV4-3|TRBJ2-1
TGCGCCAGCAGCCCCTACGGTTCCTACAATGAGCAGTTCTTC
CASSPYGSYNEQFF
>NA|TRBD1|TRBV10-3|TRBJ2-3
TGTGCCATCAGGGGAGGGACAGGGCAAGATACGCAGTATTTT
CAIRGGTGQDTQYF
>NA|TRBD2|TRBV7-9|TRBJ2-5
TGTGCCAGCAGCCCCGGACTAGCGGGAGGGAGAGAGACCCAGTACTTC
CASSPGLAGGRETQYF
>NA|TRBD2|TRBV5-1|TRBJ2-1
TGCGCCAGCAGCTTGGAGGATAGCGGGAGATCCCAGTTCTTC
CASSLEDSGRSQFF
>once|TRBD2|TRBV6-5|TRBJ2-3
TGTGCCAGCAGAAAACTAGCGGGAGGCACAGATACGCAGTATTTT
CASRKLAGGTDTQYF
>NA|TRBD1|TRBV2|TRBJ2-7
TGTGCCAGCAGTGGGACCGGGACAGGGACTCCGCCTCAGTACTTC
CASSGTGTGTPPQYF
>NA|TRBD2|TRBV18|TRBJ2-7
TGTGCCAGCTCACCCCTGGGGGGAGGGTCCTACGAGCAGTACTTC
CASSPLGGGSYEQYF
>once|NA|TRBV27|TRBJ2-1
TGTGCCAGCAGTTTTGAAGGACTTCCGTACAATGAGCAGTTCTTC
CASSFEGLPYNEQFF
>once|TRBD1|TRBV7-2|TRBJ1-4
TGTGCCAGCAGCACCAGGGGGAAGGCAACTAATGAAAAACTGTTTTTT
CASSTRGKATNEKLFF
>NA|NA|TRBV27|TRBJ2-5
TGTGCCAGCAGTGGGGTGGGGCTTAGTCAAGAGACCCAGTACTTC
CASSGVGLSQETQYF
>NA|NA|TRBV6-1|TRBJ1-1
TGTGCCAGCAGTGAAAACCTCCGATCCCGGGGCACTGAAGCTTTCTTT
CASSENLRSRGTEAFF
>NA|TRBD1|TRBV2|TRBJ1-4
TGTGCCAGCAGGCGGACAGGGAGGGAAGAAAAACTGTTTTTT
CASRRTGREEKLFF